At least ten counts were recorded for the clone carrying this TCR beta chain. What it recognizes is unknown. V lost 7 bases to trimming and J lost 0 bases; unmatched junction nucleotides: 0. CDR1 is SGHRS, CDR2 YFSETQ, per germline. The CDR3 runs 13 residues. TCRdb passed the 5' RACE reads through MiXCR, listing each CDR3 protein once. The sample includes 45,000 or so distinct CDR3 sequences, roughly 3% seen only once; the top ten take roughly 16%. These data are taken from a study of neurological immune-mediated disorders. Study-wide findings and caveats: The absence of any CDR3 amino acid sequence shared by expanded clones across subjects suggests that repertoires were private in all groups.

The gene calls are TRBV5-1 and TRBJ2-2, with 7 bases fitting TRBD1. Sequenced sample: PBMCs. The sequence was collected from a woman aged 50 to 60 with multiple sclerosis. The CDR3 region has the DNA TGCGCCAGCCAGGGGGCGAACACCGGGGAGCTGTTTTTT. Translating gives CASQGANTGELFF.